This passage covers 18 T cell receptor beta chains from one sample sequenced in a study of cytomegalovirus exposure and HLA in healthy donors. Amplification used 60 Vbeta primers and 13 Jbeta primers. Some clones are missing from TCRdb's copy, which holds only in-frame ones; the method was immunoSEQ multiplex PCR. This table holds about 92,000 clones, under 85% found once. The specimen sequenced was PBMCs. These receptors were taken from a man aged 45-65 years in good health and CMV-seropositive.

The chain uses TRBV29-1 and TRBJ2-1; TRBD2 is a possible D gene (6 bases). The germline CDR1 and CDR2 sequences are SQVTM and ANQGSEA. The V gene lost 5 bases and the J gene lost 13 bases, with 12 bases spanning the gap. The CDR3 extends over 10 amino acids. CDR3 in amino acids: CSVFQLAQFF. As DNA, the CDR3 is TGCAGCGTTTTCCAACTAGCCCAGTTCTTC.

The chain couples TRBV5-4 to TRBJ2-1, with D tentatively TRBD2 (5 bases). The CDR3 sequence is 15 residues long. V was pared by 1 base and J by 0 bases, with 8 bases between. Germline V gene data show CDR1 as SGHNT and CDR2 as YYREEE (reference sequence). For the CDR3, the DNA is TGTGCCAGCAGCTTGACTAGTGTCTCCTACAATGAGCAGTTCTTC. Translating gives CASSLTSVSYNEQFF. The whole variable domain, remainder taken from reference TRBV5-4 and TRBJ2-1, is ETGVTQSPTHLIKTRGQQVTLRCSSQSGHNTVSWYQQALGQGPQFIFQYYREEENGRGNFPPRFSGLQFPNYSSELNVNALELDDSALYLCASSLTSVSYNEQFFGPGTRLTVL.

V and J are TRBV5-6 and TRBJ2-1; 7 nucleotides match TRBD2. Germline loops: CDR1 SGHDT, CDR2 YYEEEE. After removal of 1 base from V and 8 bases from J, the junction contained 9 bases not matched to a gene. There are 15 residues in the CDR3. In DNA, the CDR3 is TGTGCCAGCAGCTTGATGGTTTTGGGGGGGGATGAGCAGTTCTTC. Its translation is CASSLMVLGGDEQFF.

The rearrangement uses TRBV7-8 and TRBJ2-5; 10 nucleotides agree with TRBD1. The V segment lost 10 bases and the J segment 1 base; nucleotides outside the gene matches: 12. The CDR3 contains 16 residues. From germline, CDR1 is SGHVS and CDR2 FQNEAQ. The CDR3 DNA reads as TGTGCCACAATCAACCGGGACAGGGGCTTCCAAGAGACCCAGTACTTC. Translating it yields CATINRDRGFQETQYF. Full variable domain (rest looked up from reference TRBV7-8 and TRBJ2-5): GAGVSQSPRYKVAKRGQDVALRCDPISGHVSLFWYQQALGQGPEFLTYFQNEAQLDKSGLPSDRFFAERPEGSVSTLKIQRTQQEDSAVYLCATINRDRGFQETQYFGPGTRLLVL.

The rearrangement links TRBV21-1 to TRBJ2-1; TRBD1 was called by the table and not checked on the DNA. TRBV21-1 is given as a pseudogene. This CDR3 is built from 16 residues. The CDR3 coding sequence is TGTGCCAGCAGGCCAGACGGGCAGGGGGCTCGGAATGAGCAGTTCTTC. Protein product: CASRPDGQGARNEQFF.

The chain combines TRBV5-1 with TRBJ2-3; 7 nucleotides align to TRBD1. CDR3 length: 14 amino acids. CDR1 SGHRS and CDR2 YFSETQ come from the germline V gene. The V gene end was trimmed by 5 bases and the J gene end by 0 bases; junction bases not matched to a gene: 3. The DNA for the CDR3 is TGCGCCAGCAGTCGGGACAGTAGCACAGATACGCAGTATTTT. This translates into CASSRDSSTDTQYF. The complete variable domain, with remaining parts taken from reference TRBV5-1 and TRBJ2-3, reads KAGVTQTPRYLIKTRGQQVTLSCSPISGHRSVSWYQQTPGQGLQFLFEYFSETQRNKGNFPGRFSGRQFSNSRSEMNVSTLELGDSALYLCASSRDSSTDTQYFGPGTRLTVL.

The chain recombines TRBV19 with TRBJ2-6; D not certain. Trimming left V 4 bases short and J 0 bases short, with 7 bases between. CDR1 LNHDA and CDR2 SQIVND come from the germline V gene (reference sequence). The CDR3 totals 15 residues. In DNA form, the CDR3 reads TGTGCCAGTAGTACCGGTCTCTCTGGGGCCAACGTCCTGACTTTC. It translates to CASSTGLSGANVLTF.

The chain carries TRBV7-6 and TRBJ2-3; TRBD2 matches 8 bases. V lost 1 base and J lost 2; bases outside the gene matches: 5. There are 16 residues in the CDR3. CDR1 is SGHVS and CDR2 is FNYEAQ in the germline V gene. For the CDR3, the DNA is TGTGCCAGCAGCTTAGTCGGGGGGGGGCCCACAGATACGCAGTATTTT. Translating it yields CASSLVGGGPTDTQYF. Drawing the rest from reference TRBV7-6 and TRBJ2-3, the complete variable domain is GAGVSQSPRYKVTKRGQDVALRCDPISGHVSLYWYRQALGQGPEFLTYFNYEAQQDKSGLPNDRFSAERPEGSISTLTIQRTEQRDSAMYRCASSLVGGGPTDTQYFGPGTRLTVL.

This clone was seen only once. The chain couples TRBV7-9 to TRBJ2-3; 11 bases map to TRBD2. Germline V gene data show CDR1 as SEHNR and CDR2 as FQNEAQ (reference sequence). The CDR3 sequence is 16 residues long. V trimming: 3 bases; J trimming: 3 bases; junction bases outside the gene matches: 5. Here the CDR3 reads CASSFLAGGPTDTQYF. Here the CDR3 DNA reads TGTGCCAGCAGCTTCCTAGCGGGGGGACCAACAGATACGCAGTATTTT.

The chain uses TRBV30 and TRBJ2-5; 9 bases are shared with TRBD2. This CDR3 region has 16 residues. Trimming took 3 bases from V and 2 from J; bases not matched to a gene: 10. The germline V gene has CDR1 GTSNPN and CDR2 SVGIG (reference sequence). This chain's CDR3 is CAWRPGLAGPQETQYF. Here the CDR3 DNA reads TGTGCCTGGAGACCCGGGCTAGCGGGGCCTCAAGAGACCCAGTACTTC.

The chain recombines TRBV10-3 with TRBJ2-5, with D possibly being TRBD2 (8 bases). Germline V CDR1 and CDR2: ENHRY, SYGVKD. This CDR3 spans 12 amino acids. V shed 8 bases and J shed 11 bases, with 18 bases lying between them. The CDR3, as DNA: TGTGCCATCCGGGAGGGGGCGGGGGAGCAGTACTTC. Its translation is CAIREGAGEQYF.

The V and J genes are TRBV7-2 and TRBJ2-2, with 9 bases lining up with TRBD1. Unmatched junction bases numbered 12, after V lost 5 bases and J lost 5 bases. CDR1 SGHTA and CDR2 FQGNSA come from the germline V gene. CDR3 length: 17 amino acids. CDR3: CASSPRPGQGPTGELFF. The CDR3 DNA follows: TGTGCCAGCAGCCCCCGTCCGGGACAGGGTCCGACCGGGGAGCTGTTTTTT.

The rearrangement joins TRBV6-1 to TRBJ2-7; 7 positions agree with TRBD1. The CDR3 contains 15 residues. Germline trimming cut 1 base from V and 2 bases from J; bases unmatched to any gene: 5. In germline, CDR1 is MNHNS, CDR2 SASEGT. The DNA of the CDR3 is TGTGCCAGCAGTGAAGTAGGGGGCGCGCCCTACGAGCAGTACTTC. Translating gives CASSEVGGAPYEQYF.

The chain combines TRBV6-5 with TRBJ2-1; D possibly corresponds to TRBD2 (7 bases). V shed 7 bases and J shed 4 bases, with 17 bases lying between them. This CDR3 comprises 15 residues. From germline, CDR1 is MNHEY and CDR2 SVGAGI. DNA of the CDR3: TGTGCCAGCACCCGAGGGGGGGGGCTATACAATGAGCAGTTCTTC. Encoded protein: CASTRGGGLYNEQFF.

This chain uses TRBV7-9 with TRBJ1-6, with a tentative D call TRBD1 (6 bases). V lost 3 bases and J lost 10, with 22 bases in between. The V gene's germline CDR1 is SEHNR and CDR2 FQNEAQ (reference sequence). The CDR3 covers 17 residues. CDR3 bases: TGTGCCAGCAGCTTCAAGGGGGGGAGGGGAGATGGCTCACCCCTCCACTTT. Translating gives CASSFKGGRGDGSPLHF.

The chain joins TRBV7-3 to TRBJ1-5, with D maybe TRBD1 (5 bases). From germline, CDR1 is SGHTA and CDR2 FQGTGA. The V end lost 3 bases, the J end lost 6 bases, and 21 bases lay between the germline ends. CDR3 length: 17 amino acids. The CDR3 region is CASSLLRLELGGQPQHF. The CDR3 DNA reads TGTGCCAGCAGCTTGTTACGTCTAGAGTTGGGGGGTCAGCCCCAGCATTTT.

This clone has more than one count but fewer than ten. The chain links TRBV15 to TRBJ2-7; tentative D call: TRBD1 (7 bases). The CDR3 covers 15 residues. CDR1 and CDR2 from the germline V gene are LNHNV and YYDKDF (reference sequence). V was shortened by 0 bases and J by 5 bases, with 14 bases between the two germline ends. The CDR3 reads CATSREGGRGDEQYF. The CDR3 coding sequence is TGTGCCACCAGCAGAGAGGGGGGCAGGGGGGACGAGCAGTACTTC.

This clone has only one observation. J is TRBJ1-5 and V is TRBV6-5; weak D call: TRBD1 (5 bases). With 6 bases removed from V and 0 bases from J, the gap between germline ends came to 6 bases. CDR3 size: 13 residues. Germline V lookup: CDR1 MNHEY, CDR2 SVGAGI. CDR3 protein: CASRGGSNQPQHF. The CDR3 nucleotides are TGTGCCAGCAGGGGGGGTAGCAATCAGCCCCAGCATTTT.